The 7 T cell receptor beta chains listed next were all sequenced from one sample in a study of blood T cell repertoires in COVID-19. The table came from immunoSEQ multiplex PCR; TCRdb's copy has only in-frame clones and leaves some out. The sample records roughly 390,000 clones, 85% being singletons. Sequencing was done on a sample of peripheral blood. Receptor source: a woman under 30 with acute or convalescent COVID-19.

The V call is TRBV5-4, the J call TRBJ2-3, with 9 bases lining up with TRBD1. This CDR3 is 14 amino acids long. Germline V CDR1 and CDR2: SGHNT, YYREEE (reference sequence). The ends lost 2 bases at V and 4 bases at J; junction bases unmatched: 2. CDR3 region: CASSLQGASDTQYF. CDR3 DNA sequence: TGTGCCAGCAGCTTACAGGGGGCCTCAGATACGCAGTATTTT.

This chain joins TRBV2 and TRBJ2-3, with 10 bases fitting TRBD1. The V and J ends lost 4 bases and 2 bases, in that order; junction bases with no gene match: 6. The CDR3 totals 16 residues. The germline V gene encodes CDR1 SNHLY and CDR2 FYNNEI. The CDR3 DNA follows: TGTGCCAGCAGTGGGGGGACAGGGGTGGTCACAGATACGCAGTATTTT. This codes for CASSGGTGVVTDTQYF.

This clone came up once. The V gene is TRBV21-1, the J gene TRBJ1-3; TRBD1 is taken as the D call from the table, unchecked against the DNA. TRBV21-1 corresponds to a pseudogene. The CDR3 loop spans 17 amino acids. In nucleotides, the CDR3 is TGTGCCAGCAGCAGACCAAAACAGGGGCGCTCTGGAAACACCATATATTTT. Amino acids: CASSRPKQGRSGNTIYF.

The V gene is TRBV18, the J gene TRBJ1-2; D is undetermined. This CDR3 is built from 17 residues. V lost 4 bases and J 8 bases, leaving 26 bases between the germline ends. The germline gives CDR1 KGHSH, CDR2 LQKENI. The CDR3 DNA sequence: TGTGCCAGCTCACTCGCCGGAGACGTTTCCCTACCGGGAGGCTACACCTTC. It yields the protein CASSLAGDVSLPGGYTF. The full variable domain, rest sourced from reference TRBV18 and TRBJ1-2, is NAGVMQNPRHLVRRRGQEARLRCSPMKGHSHVYWYRQLPEEGLKFMVYLQKENIIDESGMPKERFSAEFPKEGPSILRIQQVVRGDSAAYFCASSLAGDVSLPGGYTFGSGTRLTVV.

CDR3 nucleotides: TGTGCCACCAGTGATTCTGCTGCGGGGGGGAAGAGGTCCTACGAGCAGTACTTC. This encodes CATSDSAAGGKRSYEQYF. The rearrangement joins TRBV24-1 to TRBJ2-7; 9 positions match TRBD2. Germline lookup yields CDR1 KGHDR and CDR2 SFDVKD. The ends lost 2 bases at V and 1 base at J; junction bases unmatched: 11. CDR3 size: 18 residues.

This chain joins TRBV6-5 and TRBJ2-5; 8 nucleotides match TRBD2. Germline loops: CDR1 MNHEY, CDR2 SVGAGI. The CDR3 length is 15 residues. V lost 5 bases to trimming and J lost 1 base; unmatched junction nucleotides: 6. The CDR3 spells CASSPGRGSQETQYF. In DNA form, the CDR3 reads TGTGCCAGCAGTCCCGGGAGGGGGTCCCAAGAGACCCAGTACTTC.

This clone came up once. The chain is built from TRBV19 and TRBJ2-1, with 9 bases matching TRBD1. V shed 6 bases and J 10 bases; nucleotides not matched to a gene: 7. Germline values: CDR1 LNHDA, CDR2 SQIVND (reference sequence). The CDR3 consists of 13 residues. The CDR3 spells CASRRTGVGEQFF. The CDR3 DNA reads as TGTGCCAGTAGGAGGACAGGGGTTGGGGAGCAGTTCTTC.